This passage covers 16 T cell receptor beta chains from one sample sequenced in a study of prognosis after radiotherapy for stage I lung cancer. Amplification of TCR beta CDR3 from genomic DNA used two-round multiplex PCR. During first-round PCR, primers specific to each TRBV and TRBJ gene were used. MiXCR was run by TCRdb on the multiplex PCR reads, yielding one entry per CDR3 protein. The sample lists roughly 17,000 distinct CDR3 sequences, roughly 45% occurring once. This specimen was PBMCs, taken before or after stereotactic body radiation therapy (not recorded which). The receptors derive from a donor aged 50 or older with non-small cell lung cancer.

This clonotype appeared many times. The rearrangement uses TRBV7-3 and TRBJ2-1, with 10 bases lining up with TRBD2. Germline trimming cut 4 bases from V and 6 bases from J; bases unmatched to any gene: 9. Germline-derived CDR1 and CDR2 are SGHTA and FQGTGA. This CDR3 region has 16 residues. The CDR3 DNA sequence: TGTGCCAGCAGCTCCGTCGCCGGGACTAGCGTCAATGAGCAGTTCTTC. Residues: CASSSVAGTSVNEQFF.

Many counts were recorded for this clonotype. This chain connects TRBV7-8 to TRBJ1-4, with TRBD1 matching over 9 bases. V was pared by 0 bases and J by 6 bases, with 2 bases of the junction left unmatched. The CDR3 is 15 residues long. The V gene's germline CDR1 is SGHVS and CDR2 FQNEAQ. Here the CDR3 DNA reads TGTGCCAGCAGCTTAGCGACAGGGGGACATGAAAAACTGTTTTTT. Its translation: CASSLATGGHEKLFF. Using reference TRBV7-8 and TRBJ1-4 for the parts outside the CDR3, the full variable domain is GAGVSQSPRYKVAKRGQDVALRCDPISGHVSLFWYQQALGQGPEFLTYFQNEAQLDKSGLPSDRFFAERPEGSVSTLKIQRTQQEDSAVYLCASSLATGGHEKLFFGSGTQLSVL.

This chain uses TRBV20-1 with TRBJ2-2; 11 positions match TRBD2. With 2 bases clipped from V and 1 base from J, the junction kept 0 bases outside the gene matches. This CDR3 is built from 15 residues. Germline loops: CDR1 DFQATT, CDR2 SNEGSKA (reference sequence). CDR3 in amino acids: CSARTSGGNTGELFF. CDR3 bases: TGCAGTGCTAGAACTAGCGGGGGGAACACCGGGGAGCTGTTTTTT.

This clonotype came up a few times. Just one base apart from a much larger clone, this may be a read error. This chain connects TRBV28 to TRBJ1-5; 11 bases are a match to TRBD1. This CDR3 comprises 15 residues. In germline, CDR1 is MDHEN, CDR2 SYDVKM. CDR3 bases: TGTGCCAGCAGAAGTGGGACAGGGGGACTTCAGCCCCGGCATTTT. Its translation: CASRSGTGGLQPRHF. Based on the CDR3 plus reference TRBV28 and TRBJ1-5, the full variable domain is DVKVTQSSRYLVKRTGEKVFLECVQDMDHENMFWYRQDPGLGLRLIYFSYDVKMKEKGDIPEGYSVSREKKERFSLILESASTNQTSMYLCASRSGTGGLQPRHFGDGTRLSIL.

This clonotype showed up many times. The rearrangement joins TRBV24-1 to TRBJ2-1; tentative D call: TRBD1 (6 bases). CDR3 length: 16 residues. V lost 6 bases and J lost 0, with 14 bases in between. Germline-derived CDR1 and CDR2 are KGHDR and SFDVKD. In DNA, the CDR3 is TGTGCCACCAGTCCCGAGACAGGTAGCTCCTACAATGAGCAGTTCTTC. Translating gives CATSPETGSSYNEQFF.

As regards this clonotype: A read error likely explains this, since a far larger clone differs by one base. This chain connects TRBV6-2 or TRBV6-3 to TRBJ1-1, with TRBD1 identical over 7 bases. V shed 4 bases and J 7 bases; nucleotides not matched to a gene: 6. The CDR3 is 13 residues long. Germline CDR1 and CDR2: MNHEY and SVGEGT. This chain's CDR3 is CASSCGQAFEAFF. Written as DNA, the CDR3 is TGTGCCAGCAGTTGCGGACAGGCGTTTGAAGCTTTCTTT.

This clonotype was observed a single time. This likely stems from a read error, as it lies one base from a far larger clone. The V and J genes are TRBV7-9 and TRBJ2-5, with D maybe TRBD1 (5 bases). The germline V gene has CDR1 SEHNR and CDR2 FQNEAQ (reference sequence). The CDR3 length is 14 residues. The V end lost 8 bases, the J end lost 3 bases, and 16 bases lay between the germline ends. The CDR3 is CASGPGAEKETQYF. The CDR3 nucleotides read TGTGCCAGCGGCCCTGGGGCGGAGAAAGAGACCCAGTACTTC.

Worth noting for this clonotype: A far larger clone is off by one base, so a read error is likely. The V and J genes are TRBV6-4 and TRBJ2-1; possibly TRBD1 or TRBD2 for D (5 bases each). Germline V gene sequence: CDR1 MRHNA, CDR2 SNTAGT. CDR3 length: 16 amino acids. V lost 8 bases to trimming and J lost 5 bases, with 22 bases between them. The DNA for the CDR3 is TGTGCCAGCGGTTACCATCGGGACCCTCGGGACAATGAGCAGTTCTTC. Translation gives CASGYHRDPRDNEQFF.

V is TRBV27 and J is TRBJ1-5; D not resolved. V was trimmed by 10 bases and J by 2 bases, leaving 6 bases between them. CDR3 length equals 11 residues. CDR1 and CDR2 (germline): MNHEY, SMNVEV (reference sequence). CDR3 sequence reads: CAMVCNQPQHF. In nucleotides, the CDR3 is TGTGCCATGGTCTGCAATCAGCCCCAGCATTTT.

As for this clonotype: At one end, the junction sequence differs from germline, possibly due to a read error. J is TRBJ2-1 and V is TRBV7-9; 11 positions agree with TRBD2. The CDR3 is 14 residues long. CDR1 SEHNR and CDR2 FQNEAQ come from the germline V gene (reference sequence). Here the CDR3 DNA reads TGCGCCAGCAGCTTAACTAGCGGGAGCAATGAGCAGTTCTTC. This encodes CASSLTSGSNEQFF. The complete variable domain, with remaining parts taken from reference TRBV7-9 and TRBJ2-1, reads DTGVSQNPRHKITKRGQNVTFRCDPISEHNRLYWYRQTLGQGPEFLTYFQNEAQLEKSRLLSDRFSAERPKGSFSTLEIQRTEQGDSAMYLCASSLTSGSNEQFFGPGTRLTVL.

Ten or more counts support this clonotype. The rearrangement joins TRBV5-1 to TRBJ2-6, with TRBD1 matching 7 bases. This CDR3 is 17 amino acids long. The germline V gene has CDR1 SGHRS and CDR2 YFSETQ. J lost 0 bases, V lost 4 bases, and 7 bases had no gene match. The CDR3 DNA reads TGCGCCAGCAGCAGAGGGACAGCCGACTCTGGGGCCAACGTCCTGACTTTC. It yields the protein CASSRGTADSGANVLTF.

This clonotype was observed at least ten times. A read error is possible here, since a much larger clone lies one base away. This rearrangement joins TRBV28 to TRBJ1-3; 7 bases map to TRBD1. The CDR3 consists of 15 residues. Losses at the gene ends were 5 bases for V and 2 bases for J; bases not matched to a gene: 6. Germline lookup yields CDR1 MDHEN and CDR2 SYDVKM. The CDR3 sequence: CASSPTGPPGNTIYF. CDR3 nucleotide sequence: TGTGCCAGCAGTCCGACAGGGCCCCCTGGAAACACCATATATTTT.

The chain carries TRBV7-9 and TRBJ2-2, with D possibly TRBD2 on 7 matching bases. Germline V gene data show CDR1 as SEHNR and CDR2 as FQNEAQ (reference sequence). Trimming cost V 1 base and J 4 bases, with 19 bases left between them. CDR3 length: 18 amino acids. CDR3 in amino acids: CASSLERAGDRFTGELFF. In DNA, the CDR3 is TGTGCCAGCAGCTTAGAACGGGCGGGAGACAGGTTCACCGGGGAGCTGTTTTTT.

In this sample, this clonotype is medium-sized. The chain carries TRBV27 and TRBJ2-7; 9 bases match TRBD2. The trim removed 7 bases at V and 7 bases at J, leaving 14 bases unmatched. This CDR3 is built from 15 residues. CDR1 and CDR2 from the germline V gene are MNHEY and SMNVEV (reference sequence). CDR3 loop: CASTFLGGRAREQYF. As DNA, the CDR3 is TGTGCCAGCACCTTCCTAGGCGGGAGGGCCCGAGAGCAGTACTTC.

This clonotype was recorded many times. The rearrangement links TRBV6-1 to TRBJ1-1; 7 bases match TRBD1. Losses at the gene ends were 7 bases for V and 0 bases for J; bases not matched to a gene: 11. The CDR3 covers 16 residues. The V gene's germline CDR1 is MNHNS and CDR2 SASEGT. In DNA form, the CDR3 reads TGTGCCAGCACCAGGGAGGGACAGACCATGAACACTGAAGCTTTCTTT. The encoded protein is CASTREGQTMNTEAFF.

V usage is TRBV6-1 and J usage is TRBJ2-7; 7 bases are shared with TRBD1. Trimming cost V 2 bases and J 3 bases; bases outside gene matches: 4. Germline values: CDR1 MNHNS, CDR2 SASEGT. The length of the CDR3 is 14 residues. The CDR3 sequence: CASSEYRDSYEQYF. In DNA form, the CDR3 reads TGTGCCAGCAGTGAATATCGGGACAGCTACGAGCAGTACTTC.